Sequencing of this T cell receptor (beta chain) was carried out in a study of T cell responses to AZD1222 COVID-19 vaccine (dated by TCRdb to the early 2020s). About the full investigation: Because spike-specific TCR depth and breadth did not differ between the two schedules, AZD1222 recipients who got a second dose at roughly 4 weeks were pooled with those who got a second dose at roughly 12 weeks. A total of approximately 240 trial participants underwent TCR sequencing, of whom about 210 had received two doses of AZD1222 and 26 had received two doses of the MenACWY control vaccine. Trial participants were enrolled by age into 18-55, 56-69 and 70-plus year subgroups, with about 150, 28 and 57 TCR-sequenced participants respectively.

The CDR3 regions of human TCRbeta chains were analyzed by immunosequencing. From the authors' description of their analysis: Repertoire TCRs were matched against a reference library of SARS-CoV-2-specific TCRs generated with the MIRA antigen-specificity platform. Breadth was defined as the fraction of unique TCRs that were SARS-CoV-2-associated. Depth was defined as the fraction of total T cells that were SARS-CoV-2-associated. Using the MIRA data, each spike-specific TCR was assigned both to the spike region to which the TCR was reactive and to a CD4 or CD8 class. Log10-transformed breadth and depth values were compared by one-way ANOVA with Sidak's multiple comparisons tests. As stored in TCRdb, this immuneACCESS dataset retains in-frame rearrangements with V and J assigned. A fraction of the clones does not appear; measured against another copy, unresolved V genes explain less than half of the discrepancy, and the remainder lacks a known reason. The V and J calls and clone size are taken from that table; D and trimming were inferred from the DNA. In all, the sample holds some 150,000 clones, and 90% to 95% of those were seen once. The ten largest account for 3.5% to 4.5% of the sample.

What the work shows at the level of the full study, not this receptor alone: Reportedly, close to half of the unique spike-specific TCRs recognized epitopes lying outside the regions that are mutated in the B.1.351 and B.1.1.7 variants. After two AZD1222 doses, both the breadth and the depth of spike-specific TCRs were significantly higher than at day 0 and than in MenACWY recipients. Because no day 14 peak-response samples were available, repertoires were characterized only after the peak T cell response. Most participants were white British and females outnumbered males, and the authors suggested that clonal diversity may have been underestimated. CD4 TCRs associated with the vaccine covered the entire spike protein, and the dominant responses were in regions 160-218 and 743-854. In the small 56-69-year group, the increase in depth fell short of significance, most likely because of low power. Conclusions about previously exposed vaccinees were limited because only a handful of AZD1222 recipients were SARS-CoV-2 seropositive at baseline.

V is trimmed back by 0 bases and J by 13 bases, and the junction contains 13 bases that no gene match accounts for. The CDR3 goes from the cysteine to the phenylalanine over 15 residues. Only the CDR3 portion is preserved as DNA: 45 bases, with reading frame beginning at the first base. The CDR1 and CDR2 encoded by the germline V gene are LGHNA and YNFKEQ. A word on this clone: Its antigen is not yet known. Base qualities are not recorded, but no much larger clone differs from it by a single base.

In the paper's terms, the time point label means: baseline before first vaccination. Vaccinee samples came from UK trials COV001 and COV002, including a single-blind randomized controlled phase 2/3 trial of AZD1222 (ChAdOx1 nCoV-19) in healthy adults. For TCRbeta chain sequencing, PBMC samples were collected from trial participants at day 0 and at day 28 after the second dose. The sample here was peripheral blood, taken on day 0 of AZD1222 vaccination. The sequence was collected from an adult in good health. The sequence joins TRBV4-2 to TRBJ1-2, and TRBD1 matches 8 of the central bases. The CDR3 region has the sequence CASSQEGTGGKEATF. Here is the DNA: TGTGCCAGCAGCCAAGAAGGGACAGGTGGTAAAGAGGCCACCTTC.